These T cell receptor beta chains were read from a single sample in a study of blood T cell repertoires in COVID-19. Sequencing was performed with immunoSEQ multiplex PCR; in TCRdb, only in-frame clones are kept and a portion is missing. The data hold about 200,000 clones, with about 86% observed a single time. The material sequenced was PBMCs or T cells enriched from blood (not recorded which). These TCRs come from a woman aged 25-40 years who had been exposed to COVID-19. The CDR3 runs from the conserved cysteine through the conserved F or W. D genes are given only for firm matches. The size of a clone is reported for some rows only, either as once, few or many, or as a class for expanded clones.

v_gene	j_gene	d_gene	abundance	CDR3aa	CDR3nt
TRBV2	TRBJ2-7	TRBD1	once	CASRMGQGYEFRQYF	TGTGCCAGCAGGATGGGACAGGGGTACGAATTTCGGCAGTACTTC
TRBV5-1	TRBJ2-4	NA	NA	CASSLTPGSEDIQYF	TGCGCCAGCAGCTTAACTCCGGGGTCGGAGGACATTCAGTACTTC
TRBV24-1	TRBJ2-3	NA	NA	CATSDRRANPDTQYF	TGTGCCACCAGTGATCGCAGGGCGAACCCAGATACGCAGTATTTT
TRBV29-1	TRBJ1-1	NA	NA	CSAFLEQIEAFF	TGCAGCGCTTTCCTGGAGCAGATTGAAGCTTTCTTT
TRBV5-1	TRBJ2-3	TRBD1	NA	CASSLGQGYTDTQYF	TGCGCCAGCAGCTTGGGACAGGGGTACACAGATACGCAGTATTTT
TRBV5-1	TRBJ1-1	NA	NA	CASSFGGEMNTEAFF	TGCGCCAGCAGCTTCGGCGGGGAGATGAACACTGAAGCTTTCTTT
TRBV9	TRBJ1-1	NA	NA	CASSQAPLGAEAFF	TGTGCCAGCAGCCAAGCCCCCCTCGGGGCTGAAGCTTTCTTT
TRBV9	TRBJ2-1	NA	NA	CASSASGNSGYNEQFF	TGTGCCAGCAGCGCCTCCGGGAACAGCGGGTACAATGAGCAGTTCTTC
TRBV7-3	TRBJ2-2	TRBD1	few	CATQEGGQGTGELFF	TGTGCCACCCAAGAGGGGGGACAGGGCACCGGGGAGCTGTTTTTT
TRBV11-2	TRBJ2-1	TRBD1	NA	CASSKPLLTGVNEQFF	TGTGCCAGCAGTAAACCCCTCCTAACAGGGGTGAATGAGCAGTTCTTC
TRBV14	TRBJ1-2	TRBD1	few	CASSRTGDYNYGYTF	TGTGCCAGCAGCCGGACAGGGGATTACAACTATGGCTACACCTTC
TRBV5-1	TRBJ2-2	TRBD1	once	CASSLGNGQAGELFF	TGCGCCAGCAGCTTGGGTAATGGACAGGCCGGGGAGCTGTTTTTT
TRBV7-7	TRBJ2-3	NA	NA	CASSFTRADTQYF	TGTGCTAGCAGCTTCACTAGAGCAGATACGCAGTATTTT
TRBV18	TRBJ1-5	NA	NA	CASSPGLRDQPQHF	TGTGCCAGCTCACCTGGTTTACGGGATCAGCCCCAGCATTTT
TRBV3-1/TRBV3-2	TRBJ2-7	NA	few	CASSHLASSYEQYF	TGTGCCAGCAGCCACCTAGCGTCTTCCTACGAGCAGTACTTC
TRBV18	TRBJ1-6	NA	NA	CASSPGTINSPLHF	TGTGCCAGCTCACCCGGGACTATTAATTCACCCCTCCACTTT
TRBV6-1	TRBJ2-3	TRBD1	NA	CASSEQGGGHTQYF	TGTGCCAGCAGTGAACAAGGGGGCGGGCATACGCAGTATTTT
TRBV6-1	TRBJ1-5	NA	NA	CASSELIGDQPQHF	TGTGCCAGCAGTGAACTGATAGGGGATCAGCCCCAGCATTTT
TRBV9	TRBJ1-3	TRBD1	NA	CASSVRQGAGNTIYF	TGTGCCAGCAGCGTGAGACAGGGTGCTGGAAACACCATATATTTT
TRBV27	TRBJ1-2	TRBD1	NA	CASSLSRQGGGYTF	TGTGCCAGCAGTTTGTCGCGACAGGGGGGTGGCTACACCTTC
TRBV28	TRBJ1-2	NA	NA	CASSLLRDTGGYTF	TGTGCCAGCAGTTTGCTCCGGGACACTGGCGGCTACACCTTC
TRBV29-1	TRBJ1-2	TRBD1	NA	CSIRDRDNYGYTF	TGCAGCATCCGGGACAGGGACAACTATGGCTACACCTTC
TRBV11-2	TRBJ1-4	NA	NA	CASSFTGLGNEKLFF	TGTGCCAGCAGTTTCACAGGGCTGGGGAATGAAAAACTGTTTTTT
TRBV7-9	TRBJ2-7	TRBD1	NA	CASKQGATSEQYF	TGTGCCAGCAAACAGGGGGCCACCTCCGAGCAGTACTTC
TRBV10-3	TRBJ1-4	TRBD1	once	CAIGQYRGREKLFF	TGTGCCATCGGTCAGTACAGGGGACGGGAAAAACTGTTTTTT
TRBV24-1	TRBJ2-1	TRBD2	few	CATSDRTGGIRHNEQFF	TGTGCCACCAGTGACCGTACCGGGGGGATCCGCCACAATGAGCAGTTCTTC
TRBV10-2	TRBJ2-1	NA	NA	CASSVVSYNEQFF	TGCGCCAGCAGTGTAGTGTCCTACAATGAGCAGTTCTTC
TRBV15	TRBJ2-7	TRBD1	NA	CATSRDRSYEQYF	TGTGCCACCAGCAGGGACAGGTCCTACGAGCAGTACTTC
TRBV30	TRBJ2-4	NA	NA	CAWSRPGSPGGAKNIQYF	TGTGCCTGGAGTCGACCGGGGTCCCCAGGCGGAGCCAAAAACATTCAGTACTTC
TRBV2	TRBJ1-5	TRBD1	NA	CASRGQGQNQPQHF	TGTGCCAGCCGGGGACAGGGACAGAATCAGCCCCAGCATTTT
TRBV11-2	TRBJ1-1	NA	once	CASSLAGGAMNTEAFF	TGTGCCAGCAGCTTAGCGGGGGGGGCAATGAACACTGAAGCTTTCTTT
TRBV6-5	TRBJ1-1	NA	NA	CASFIQPGVTEAFF	TGTGCCAGCTTTATTCAGCCGGGGGTAACTGAAGCTTTCTTT
TRBV30	TRBJ1-6	TRBD1	NA	CACQTGPKSSYNSPLHF	TGTGCCTGCCAGACAGGGCCCAAGAGCTCCTATAATTCACCCCTCCACTTT
TRBV20-1	TRBJ2-5	NA	NA	CSASQGGGSQETQYF	TGCAGTGCTAGTCAGGGCGGGGGCTCCCAAGAGACCCAGTACTTC